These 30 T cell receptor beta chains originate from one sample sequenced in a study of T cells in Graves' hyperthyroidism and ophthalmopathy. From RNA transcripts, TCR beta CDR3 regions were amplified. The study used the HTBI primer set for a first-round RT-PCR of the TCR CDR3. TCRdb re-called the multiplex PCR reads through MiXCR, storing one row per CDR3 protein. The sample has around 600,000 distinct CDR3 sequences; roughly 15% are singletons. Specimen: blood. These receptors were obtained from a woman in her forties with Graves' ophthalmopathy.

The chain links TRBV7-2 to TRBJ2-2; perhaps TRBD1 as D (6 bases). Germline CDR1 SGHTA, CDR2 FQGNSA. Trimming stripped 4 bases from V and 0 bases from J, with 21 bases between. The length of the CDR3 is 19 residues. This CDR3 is CASSSLWTAPRANTGELFF. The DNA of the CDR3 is TGTGCCAGCAGCTCCCTCTGGACAGCCCCGAGAGCGAACACCGGGGAGCTGTTTTTT.

CDR3 sequence reads: CASRILNEQFF. CDR3 nucleotide sequence: TGTGCCAGCCGAATTTTAAATGAGCAGTTCTTC. The chain joins TRBV28 to TRBJ2-1; D gene unclear. CDR1 MDHEN and CDR2 SYDVKM come from the germline V gene. V lost 8 bases, J lost 7 bases, and 9 bases lay in between. There are 11 residues in the CDR3.

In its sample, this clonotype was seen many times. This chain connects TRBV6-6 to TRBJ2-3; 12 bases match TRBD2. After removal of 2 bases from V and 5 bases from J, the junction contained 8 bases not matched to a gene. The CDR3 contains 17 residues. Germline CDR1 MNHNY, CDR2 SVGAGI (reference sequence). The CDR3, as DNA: TGTGCCAGCAGTTACGGGAGACTAGCGGGAGTGGAAGATACGCAGTATTTT. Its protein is CASSYGRLAGVEDTQYF.

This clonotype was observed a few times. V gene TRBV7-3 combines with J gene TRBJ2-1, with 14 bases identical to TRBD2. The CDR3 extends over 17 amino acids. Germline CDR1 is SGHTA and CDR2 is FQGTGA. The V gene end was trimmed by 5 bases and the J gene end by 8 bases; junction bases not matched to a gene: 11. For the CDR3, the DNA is TGTGCCAGCAGCGACCCCGGGACTAGCGGGAGAGACCATGAGCAGTTCTTC. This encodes CASSDPGTSGRDHEQFF.

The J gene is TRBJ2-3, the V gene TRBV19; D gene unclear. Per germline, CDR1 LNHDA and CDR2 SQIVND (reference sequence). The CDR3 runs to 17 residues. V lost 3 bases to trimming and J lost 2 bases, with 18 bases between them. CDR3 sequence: CASSMDPVTPDTDTQYF. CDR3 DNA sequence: TGTGCCAGTAGTATGGACCCCGTTACACCGGACACAGATACGCAGTATTTT.

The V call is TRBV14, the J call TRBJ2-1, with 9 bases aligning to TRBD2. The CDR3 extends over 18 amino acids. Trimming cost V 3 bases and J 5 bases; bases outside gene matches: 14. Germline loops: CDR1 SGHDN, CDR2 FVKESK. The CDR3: CASSHPGGSGSFHNEQFF. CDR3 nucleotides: TGTGCCAGCAGCCACCCTGGCGGTAGCGGGAGTTTCCACAATGAGCAGTTCTTC. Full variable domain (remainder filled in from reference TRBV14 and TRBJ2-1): EAGVTQFPSHSVIEKGQTVTLRCDPISGHDNLYWYRRVMGKEIKFLLHFVKESKQDESGMPNNRFLAERTGGTYSTLKVQPAELEDSGVYFCASSHPGGSGSFHNEQFFGPGTRLTVL.

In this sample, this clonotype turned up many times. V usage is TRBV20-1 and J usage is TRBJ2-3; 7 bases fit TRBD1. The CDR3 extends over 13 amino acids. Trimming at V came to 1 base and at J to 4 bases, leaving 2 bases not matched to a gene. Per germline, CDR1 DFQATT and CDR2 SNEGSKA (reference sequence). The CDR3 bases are TGCAGTGCTAGAGGAGGGGGCGCAGATACGCAGTATTTT. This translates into CSARGGGADTQYF.

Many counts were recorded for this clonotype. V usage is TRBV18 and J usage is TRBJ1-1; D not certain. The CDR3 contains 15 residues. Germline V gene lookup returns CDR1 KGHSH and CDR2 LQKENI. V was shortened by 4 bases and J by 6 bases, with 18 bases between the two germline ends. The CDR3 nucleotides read TGTGCCAGCTCACACTCCCAAGGGTCCCACGCTGAAGCTTTCTTT. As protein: CASSHSQGSHAEAFF.

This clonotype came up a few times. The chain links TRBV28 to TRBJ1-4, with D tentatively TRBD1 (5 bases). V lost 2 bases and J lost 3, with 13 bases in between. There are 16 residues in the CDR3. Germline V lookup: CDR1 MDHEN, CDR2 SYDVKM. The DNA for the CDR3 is TGTGCCAGCAGTTTACCCCCGTGGGGGTCTAATGAAAAACTGTTTTTT. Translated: CASSLPPWGSNEKLFF.

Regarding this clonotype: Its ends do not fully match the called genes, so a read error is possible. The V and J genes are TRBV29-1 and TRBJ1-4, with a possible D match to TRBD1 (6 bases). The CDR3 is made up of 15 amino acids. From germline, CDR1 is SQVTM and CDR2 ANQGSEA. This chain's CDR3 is CSVVGGGTTNEKLFF. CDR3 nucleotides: TGCAGCGTTGTTGGGGGAGGGACAACTAATGAGAAACTGTTTTTT.

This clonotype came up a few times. CDR3 protein: CASTEGRHTGELFF. The CDR3 nucleotides read TGTGCCAGCACTGAGGGACGGCACACCGGGGAGCTGTTTTTT. The rearrangement uses TRBV6-1 and TRBJ2-2; the D call may be TRBD1 or TRBD2 (5 bases each). The V end was cut by 7 bases, the J end by 3 bases, with 12 bases between. CDR3 length equals 14 residues. Germline values: CDR1 MNHNS, CDR2 SASEGT.

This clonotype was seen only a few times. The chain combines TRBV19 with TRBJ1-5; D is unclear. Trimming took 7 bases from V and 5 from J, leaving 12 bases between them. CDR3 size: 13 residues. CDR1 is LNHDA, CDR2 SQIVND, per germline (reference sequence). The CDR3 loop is CASNTVADQPQHF. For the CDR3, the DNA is TGTGCCAGTAATACCGTGGCCGATCAGCCCCAGCATTTT. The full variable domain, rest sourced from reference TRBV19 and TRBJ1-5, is DGGITQSPKYLFRKEGQNVTLSCEQNLNHDAMYWYRQDPGQGLRLIYYSQIVNDFQKGDIAEGYSVSREKKESFPLTVTSAQKNPTAFYLCASNTVADQPQHFGDGTRLSIL.

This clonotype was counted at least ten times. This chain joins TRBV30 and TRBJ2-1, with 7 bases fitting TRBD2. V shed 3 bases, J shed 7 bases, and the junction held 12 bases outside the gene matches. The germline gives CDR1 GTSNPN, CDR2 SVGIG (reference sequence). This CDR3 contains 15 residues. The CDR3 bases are TGTGCCTGGAGGACGGGAAGCGGGAATAGGAATGAGCAGTTCTTC. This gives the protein CAWRTGSGNRNEQFF. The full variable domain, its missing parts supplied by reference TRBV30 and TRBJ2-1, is SQTIHQWPATLVQPVGSPLSLECTVEGTSNPNLYWYRQAAGRGLQLLFYSVGIGQISSEVPQNLSASRPQDRQFILSSKKLLLSDSGFYLCAWRTGSGNRNEQFFGPGTRLTVL.

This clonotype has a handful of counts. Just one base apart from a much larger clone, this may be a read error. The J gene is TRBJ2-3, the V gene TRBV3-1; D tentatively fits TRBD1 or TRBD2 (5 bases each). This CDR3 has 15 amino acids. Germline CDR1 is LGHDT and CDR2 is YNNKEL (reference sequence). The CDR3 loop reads CASGQGTQRPYTQYF. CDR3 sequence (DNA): TGTGCCAGCGGCCAAGGGACCCAGCGCCCCTATACGCAGTATTTT.

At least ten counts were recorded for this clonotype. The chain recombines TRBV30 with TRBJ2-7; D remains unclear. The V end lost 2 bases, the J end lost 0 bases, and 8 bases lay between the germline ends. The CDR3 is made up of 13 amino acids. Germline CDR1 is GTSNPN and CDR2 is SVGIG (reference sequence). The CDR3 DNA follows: TGTGCCTGGAGTCCAGGAACCTCCTACGAGCAGTACTTC. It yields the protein CAWSPGTSYEQYF.

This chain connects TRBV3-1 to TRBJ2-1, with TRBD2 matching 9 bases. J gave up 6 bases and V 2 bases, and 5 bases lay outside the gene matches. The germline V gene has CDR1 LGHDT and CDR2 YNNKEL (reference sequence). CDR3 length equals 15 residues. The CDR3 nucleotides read TGTGCCAGCAGCCAAATGCGGGGGGGCCGCAATGAGCAGTTCTTC. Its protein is CASSQMRGGRNEQFF.

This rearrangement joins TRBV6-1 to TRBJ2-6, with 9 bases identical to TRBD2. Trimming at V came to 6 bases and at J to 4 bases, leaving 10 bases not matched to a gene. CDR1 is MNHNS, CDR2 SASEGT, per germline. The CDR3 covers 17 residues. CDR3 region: CASRPPGLATGANVLTF. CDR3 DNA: TGTGCCAGCAGACCACCGGGACTAGCTACGGGGGCCAACGTCCTGACTTTC.

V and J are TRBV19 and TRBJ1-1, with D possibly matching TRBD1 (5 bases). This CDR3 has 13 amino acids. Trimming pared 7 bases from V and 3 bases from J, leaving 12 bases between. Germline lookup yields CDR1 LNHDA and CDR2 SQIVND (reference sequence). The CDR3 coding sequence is TGTGCCAGTAAGCTCCGAGGGGACACTGAAGCTTTCTTT. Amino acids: CASKLRGDTEAFF.

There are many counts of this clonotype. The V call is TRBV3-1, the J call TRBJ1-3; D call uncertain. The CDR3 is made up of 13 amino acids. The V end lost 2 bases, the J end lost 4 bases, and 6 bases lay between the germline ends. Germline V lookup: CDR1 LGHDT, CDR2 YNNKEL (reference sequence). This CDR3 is CASSQLAGNTIYF. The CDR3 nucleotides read TGTGCCAGCAGCCAACTCGCCGGAAACACCATATATTTT.

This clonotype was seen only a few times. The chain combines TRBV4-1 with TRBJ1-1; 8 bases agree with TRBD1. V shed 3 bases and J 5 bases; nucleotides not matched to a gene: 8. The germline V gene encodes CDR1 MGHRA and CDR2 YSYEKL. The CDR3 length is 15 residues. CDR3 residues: CASSHLGQGGTEAFF. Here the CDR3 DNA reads TGCGCCAGCAGCCACCTCGGACAGGGCGGGACTGAAGCTTTCTTT.

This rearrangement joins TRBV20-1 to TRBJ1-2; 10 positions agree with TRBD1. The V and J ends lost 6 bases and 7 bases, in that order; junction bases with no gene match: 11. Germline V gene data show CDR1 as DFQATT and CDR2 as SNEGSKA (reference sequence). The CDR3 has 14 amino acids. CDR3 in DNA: TGCAGTGCATCACGGACAGGGGGGGGGTCTGGCTACACCTTC. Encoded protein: CSASRTGGGSGYTF.

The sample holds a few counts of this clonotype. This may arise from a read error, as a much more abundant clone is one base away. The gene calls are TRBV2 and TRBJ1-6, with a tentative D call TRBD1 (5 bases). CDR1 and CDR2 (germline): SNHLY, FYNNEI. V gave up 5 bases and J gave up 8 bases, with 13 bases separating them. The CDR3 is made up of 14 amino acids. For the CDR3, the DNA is TGTGCCAGCAGTCCCGCAGGGTTGGATTCACCCCTCCACTTT. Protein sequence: CASSPAGLDSPLHF.

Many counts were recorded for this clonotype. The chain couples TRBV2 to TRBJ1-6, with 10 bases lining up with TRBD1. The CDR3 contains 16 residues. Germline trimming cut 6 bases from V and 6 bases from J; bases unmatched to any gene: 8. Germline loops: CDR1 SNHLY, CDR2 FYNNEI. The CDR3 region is CASRSIRTGGNSPLHF. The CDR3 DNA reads TGTGCCAGCAGGTCAATACGGACAGGGGGTAATTCACCCCTCCACTTT. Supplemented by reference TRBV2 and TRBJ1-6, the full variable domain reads EPEVTQTPSHQVTQMGQEVILRCVPISNHLYFYWYRQILGQKVEFLVSFYNNEISEKSEIFDDQFSVERPDGSNFTLKIRSTKLEDSAMYFCASRSIRTGGNSPLHFGNGTRLTVT.

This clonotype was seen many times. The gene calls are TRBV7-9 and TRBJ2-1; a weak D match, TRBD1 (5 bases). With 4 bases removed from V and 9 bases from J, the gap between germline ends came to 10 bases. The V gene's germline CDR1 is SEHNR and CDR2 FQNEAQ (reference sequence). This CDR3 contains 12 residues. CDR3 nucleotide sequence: TGTGCCAGCAGCTACCAGGGCCGTGAGCAGTTCTTC. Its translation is CASSYQGREQFF.

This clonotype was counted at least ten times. CDR3 sequence: CASRKQGDNSPLHF. DNA of the CDR3: TGTGCCAGCAGGAAACAGGGGGATAATTCACCCCTCCACTTT. V and J are TRBV2 and TRBJ1-6; 8 bases are a match to TRBD1. Germline CDR1 SNHLY, CDR2 FYNNEI. This CDR3 spans 14 amino acids. V shed 6 bases, J shed 5 bases, and the junction held 3 bases outside the gene matches.

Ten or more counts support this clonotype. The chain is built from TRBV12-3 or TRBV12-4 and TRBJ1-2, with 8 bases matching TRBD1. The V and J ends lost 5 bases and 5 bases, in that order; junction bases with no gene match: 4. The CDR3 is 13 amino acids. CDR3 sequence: CASSGQGIYGYTF. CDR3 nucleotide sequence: TGTGCCAGCAGTGGACAGGGAATTTATGGCTACACCTTC.

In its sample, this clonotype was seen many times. CDR3 nucleotides: TGTGCCAGCAGACGACAGTTAAATGAAAAACTGTTTTTT. Amino acid sequence: CASRRQLNEKLFF. The J gene is TRBJ1-4, the V gene TRBV2, with D tentatively TRBD1 (5 bases). V was trimmed by 6 bases and J by 5 bases, leaving 10 bases between them. There are 13 residues in the CDR3. In germline, CDR1 is SNHLY, CDR2 FYNNEI.

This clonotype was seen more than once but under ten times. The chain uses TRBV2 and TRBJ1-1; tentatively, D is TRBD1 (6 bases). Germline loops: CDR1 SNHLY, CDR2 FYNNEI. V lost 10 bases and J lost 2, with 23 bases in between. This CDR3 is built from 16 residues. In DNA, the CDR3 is TGTGCCACCAGGGGAGGGGGAGTCAGGTTAAACACTGAAGCTTTCTTT. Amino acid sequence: CATRGGGVRLNTEAFF.

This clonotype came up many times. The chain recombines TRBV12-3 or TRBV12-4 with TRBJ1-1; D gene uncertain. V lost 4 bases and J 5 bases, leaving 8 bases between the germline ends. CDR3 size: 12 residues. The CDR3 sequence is CASSWRRTEAFF. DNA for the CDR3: TGTGCCAGCAGTTGGCGGAGGACTGAAGCTTTCTTT.

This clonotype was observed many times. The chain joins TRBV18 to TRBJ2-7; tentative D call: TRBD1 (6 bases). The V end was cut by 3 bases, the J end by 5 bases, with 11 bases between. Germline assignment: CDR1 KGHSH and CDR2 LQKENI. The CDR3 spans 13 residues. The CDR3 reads CASSPRGLNEQYF. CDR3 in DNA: TGTGCCAGCTCACCCAGGGGATTAAACGAGCAGTACTTC.